Presented here are 13 T cell receptor beta chains from one specimen sequenced in a study of T-cell memory formation after mild COVID-19. TCRdb called the 5' RACE reads again in MiXCR, with one record for every CDR3 protein. Here the sample spans roughly 250,000 distinct CDR3 sequences, roughly 15% being singletons. Sequencing used PBMCs or a T cell subset sorted from them (not recorded which). The receptors shown here come from a man in his late teens or twenties who had mild COVID-19 (a few samples of this study predate the infection). Cell type and time point are not known.

This clonotype was found a few times. This chain uses TRBV12-3 or TRBV12-4 with TRBJ2-1; 10 nucleotides agree with TRBD2. This CDR3 is 15 amino acids long. The ends lost 7 bases at V and 5 bases at J; junction bases unmatched: 8. CDR3 region: CASILGLAGDNEQFF. The CDR3 DNA sequence: TGTGCCAGCATCCTGGGCCTAGCGGGGGACAATGAGCAGTTCTTC.

The chain is built from TRBV4-2 and TRBJ2-2, with 8 bases matching TRBD1. Looked up from germline, CDR1 is LGHNA and CDR2 is YNFKEQ. V was pared by 5 bases and J by 4 bases, with 3 bases of the junction left unmatched. CDR3 length: 14 amino acids. CDR3: CASSAQGATGELFF. The DNA for the CDR3 is TGTGCCAGCAGCGCCCAGGGGGCCACCGGGGAGCTGTTTTTT.

This chain links TRBV29-1 with TRBJ1-4; no clear D. The CDR3 covers 13 residues. Germline V gene data show CDR1 as SQVTM and CDR2 as ANQGSEA. V lost 4 bases, J lost 0 bases, and 6 bases lay in between. As DNA, the CDR3 is TGCAGCGTTGCCCAGGCAACTAATGAAAAACTGTTTTTT. Translated, it gives CSVAQATNEKLFF. Complete variable domain (other parts from reference TRBV29-1 and TRBJ1-4): SAVISQKPSRDICQRGTSLTIQCQVDSQVTMMFWYRQQPGQSLTLIATANQGSEATYESGFVIDKFPISRPNLTFSTLTVSNMSPEDSSIYLCSVAQATNEKLFFGSGTQLSVL.

Points on this clonotype: This is likely a read error, given that the CDR3 carries no conserved phenylalanine or tryptophan at its end. V is TRBV28 and J is TRBJ1-5; D uncertain. The V gene lost 5 bases and the J gene lost 4 bases, with 18 bases spanning the gap. The CDR3 has 16 amino acids. Germline V gives CDR1 MDHEN, CDR2 SYDVKM. CDR3 residues: CASSTSEAGWNQPQHL. The DNA of the CDR3 is TGTGCCAGCAGTACGTCTGAGGCAGGCTGGAATCAGCCCCAGCATCTT.

The chain joins TRBV12-3 or TRBV12-4 to TRBJ1-1; D might be TRBD1 (6 bases). Trimming stripped 5 bases from V and 0 bases from J, with 13 bases between. The length of the CDR3 is 15 residues. CDR3 in amino acids: CASSRQVTMNTEAFF. The CDR3 nucleotides are TGTGCCAGCAGTAGACAGGTGACCATGAACACTGAAGCTTTCTTT.

This clonotype came up a few times. The V gene is TRBV2, the J gene TRBJ1-1; D not certain. The ends were cut back, 7 bases at V and 8 bases at J, with 11 bases in the middle. Per germline, CDR1 SNHLY and CDR2 FYNNEI. The CDR3 is 11 amino acids. CDR3 bases: TGTGCCAGCATCTCCGCGTTAGAAGCTTTCTTT. Protein sequence: CASISALEAFF.

This chain joins TRBV7-3 and TRBJ2-3; D remains ambiguous. The V gene's germline CDR1 is SGHTA and CDR2 FQGTGA. V was trimmed by 2 bases and J by 10 bases, leaving 19 bases between them. This CDR3 is built from 15 residues. The DNA of the CDR3 is TGTGCCAGCAGCTTATGCTGCCCTCCGGTCGGCCCGCAGTATTTT. This encodes CASSLCCPPVGPQYF.

This clonotype was seen only a few times. This rearrangement joins TRBV2 to TRBJ2-1; 11 bases agree with TRBD1. The CDR3 length is 14 residues. In germline, CDR1 is SNHLY, CDR2 FYNNEI. Trimming at V came to 8 bases and at J to 7 bases, leaving 7 bases not matched to a gene. The CDR3 reads CASRWDRGINEQFF. The CDR3 bases are TGTGCCAGCCGCTGGGACAGGGGGATTAATGAGCAGTTCTTC. The whole variable domain, remainder taken from reference TRBV2 and TRBJ2-1, is EPEVTQTPSHQVTQMGQEVILRCVPISNHLYFYWYRQILGQKVEFLVSFYNNEISEKSEIFDDQFSVERPDGSNFTLKIRSTKLEDSAMYFCASRWDRGINEQFFGPGTRLTVL.

The sample holds a few counts of this clonotype. This chain uses TRBV12-3 or TRBV12-4 with TRBJ1-4; maybe TRBD1 (5 bases). This CDR3 spans 15 amino acids. V dropped 3 bases and J dropped 8 bases, with 16 bases sitting between them. This chain's CDR3 is CASSLSGTPGEKLFF. DNA of the CDR3: TGTGCCAGCAGTTTGTCCGGGACCCCTGGAGAAAAACTGTTTTTT.

This clonotype was recorded a few times. The V and J genes are TRBV5-1 and TRBJ1-1; the D gene is possibly TRBD1 (5 bases). There are 14 residues in the CDR3. The V gene's germline CDR1 is SGHRS and CDR2 YFSETQ. V lost 2 bases and J 1 base, leaving 9 bases between the germline ends. DNA of the CDR3: TGCGCCAGCAGCTTCGACGGACAGAACACTGAAGCTTTCTTT. This sequence encodes CASSFDGQNTEAFF.

Many counts were recorded for this clonotype. The chain joins TRBV6-2 or TRBV6-3 to TRBJ1-5; D possibly corresponds to TRBD1 (5 bases). Trimming removed 5 bases at V and 1 base at J, with 15 bases between. The CDR3 has 16 residues. Germline V lookup: CDR1 MNHEY, CDR2 SVGEGT. CDR3 protein: CASSQIHGASNQPQHF. In nucleotides, the CDR3 is TGTGCCAGCAGTCAGATACACGGGGCGAGCAATCAGCCCCAGCATTTT.

A note on this clonotype: The junction and the germline gene differ at one end; a read error may be behind it. The V and J genes are TRBV18 and TRBJ2-3; TRBD1 agrees at 9 bases. Germline lookup yields CDR1 KGHSH and CDR2 LQKENI. This CDR3 has 15 amino acids. The CDR3 region has the DNA TGTGCCAGCTCCCCACAGGGGGCTAACACAGATACGCAGTATTTT. As protein: CASSPQGANTDTQYF.

This clonotype has just a few counts. The CDR3 loop reads CASRGRLKDSHHEQYV. The CDR3 DNA sequence: TGTGCCAGCAGGGGAAGATTGAAGGACTCTCACCACGAGCAGTACGTC. The V gene is TRBV6-2 or TRBV6-3, the J gene TRBJ2-7; a weak D match, TRBD2 (5 bases). Between the trimmed V and J ends, which lost 6 bases and 5 bases, there was a span of 23 bases. This CDR3 contains 16 residues. Looked up from germline, CDR1 is MNHEY and CDR2 is SVGEGT.